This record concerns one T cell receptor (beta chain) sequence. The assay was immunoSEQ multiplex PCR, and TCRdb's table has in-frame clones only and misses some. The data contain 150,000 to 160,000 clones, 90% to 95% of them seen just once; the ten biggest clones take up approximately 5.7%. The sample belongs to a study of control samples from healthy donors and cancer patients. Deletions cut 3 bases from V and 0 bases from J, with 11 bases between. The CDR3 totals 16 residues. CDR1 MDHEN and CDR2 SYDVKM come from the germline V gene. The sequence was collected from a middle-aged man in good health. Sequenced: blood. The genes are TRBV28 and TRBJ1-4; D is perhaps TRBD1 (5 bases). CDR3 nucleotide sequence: TGTGCCAGCAGTTTCGTCGGAGGGGCAACTAATGAAAAACTGTTTTTT. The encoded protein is CASSFVGGATNEKLFF. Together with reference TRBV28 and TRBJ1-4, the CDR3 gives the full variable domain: DVKVTQSSRYLVKRTGEKVFLECVQDMDHENMFWYRQDPGLGLRLIYFSYDVKMKEKGDIPEGYSVSREKKERFSLILESASTNQTSMYLCASSFVGGATNEKLFFGSGTQLSVL.